Below are 16 T cell receptor beta chains sequenced from a single sample in a study of cytomegalovirus exposure and HLA in healthy donors. The PCR contained 60 Vbeta and 13 Jbeta primers. The repertoire was sequenced with immunoSEQ multiplex PCR; TCRdb's copy has only in-frame clones and lacks some. The sample lists 95,000 to 150,000 clones, around three quarters occurring once. The sample consisted of PBMCs. These TCRs come from a female donor in good health and CMV-seronegative.

The rearrangement joins TRBV4-1 to TRBJ1-4, with 12 bases lining up with TRBD1. CDR3 length: 17 amino acids. Per the germline V gene, CDR1 is MGHRA and CDR2 is YSYEKL. The V gene end was trimmed by 3 bases and the J gene end by 7 bases; junction bases not matched to a gene: 9. In DNA, the CDR3 is TGCGCCAGCAGCCATGATCCGCCGGGACAGGGGGCTGAAAAACTGTTTTTT. It codes for CASSHDPPGQGAEKLFF.

V and J are TRBV5-5 and TRBJ2-7; maybe TRBD1 (9 bases). The V end was cut by 4 bases, the J end by 2 bases, with 19 bases between. Looked up from germline, CDR1 is SGHKS and CDR2 is YYEKEE (reference sequence). The CDR3 is 16 amino acids. CDR3 sequence (DNA): TGTGCCAGCAGCCTACTTAGCGGGACAGGGACCTACGAGCAGTACTTC. Translated: CASSLLSGTGTYEQYF.

The chain has TRBV5-1 and TRBJ1-1; 10 bases fit TRBD1. The junction had 11 bases not matched to a gene; V was cut back by 5 bases and J by 4 bases. CDR3 length: 16 amino acids. Germline lookup yields CDR1 SGHRS and CDR2 YFSETQ. The CDR3 spells CASSRTDRGRATEAFF. In DNA form, the CDR3 reads TGCGCCAGCAGTCGGACTGACAGGGGGCGGGCCACTGAAGCTTTCTTT.

The chain joins TRBV4-2 to TRBJ2-7, with D possibly being TRBD1 (5 bases). The CDR3 runs 13 residues. Trimming took 5 bases from V and 4 from J, leaving 12 bases between them. Germline V gene lookup returns CDR1 LGHNA and CDR2 YNFKEQ. The CDR3 protein is CASSTDKLYEQYF. CDR3 DNA: TGTGCCAGCAGCACGGACAAATTATACGAGCAGTACTTC.

There are a few counts of this clone. This chain links TRBV5-1 with TRBJ1-5; the D is unclear. Germline loops: CDR1 SGHRS, CDR2 YFSETQ. V gave up 1 base and J gave up 3 bases, with 11 bases separating them. The CDR3 loop spans 15 amino acids. The CDR3 loop is CASSLSGSANQPQHF. Written as DNA, the CDR3 is TGCGCCAGCAGCTTGTCGGGGAGCGCCAATCAGCCCCAGCATTTT.

The chain recombines TRBV7-9 with TRBJ1-1; D unclear. The CDR3 spans 14 residues. Germline CDR1 is SEHNR and CDR2 is FQNEAQ (reference sequence). V shed 1 base and J shed 3 bases, with 9 bases lying between them. CDR3 in amino acids: CASSLGSPDTEAFF. The CDR3 nucleotides read TGTGCCAGCAGCTTAGGGTCCCCGGACACTGAAGCTTTCTTT.

For this clone: A much larger clone differs by one base, so this may be a read error. The CDR3 reads CASSESSGGADTQYF. The CDR3 DNA is TGTGCCAGCAGTGAATCTAGCGGGGGGGCAGATACGCAGTATTTT. The chain uses TRBV6-1 and TRBJ2-3; TRBD2 matches 12 bases. In germline, CDR1 is MNHNS, CDR2 SASEGT. The CDR3 runs 15 residues. Losses at the gene ends were 2 bases for V and 4 bases for J; bases not matched to a gene: 1.

Details on this clone: A junction boundary mismatches the germline segment, possibly from a read error. This chain links TRBV18 with TRBJ1-2; a possible D gene is TRBD1 (5 bases). Germline CDR1 is KGHSH and CDR2 is LQKENI. The CDR3 runs to 17 residues. The CDR3: CASSTHQGGGEGYGYIF. CDR3 in DNA: TGTGCCAGCTCAACTCACCAGGGCGGGGGAGAGGGCTATGGCTACATCTTC.

V and J are TRBV6-1 and TRBJ1-2; D is uncertain. V was trimmed by 7 bases and J by 2 bases, leaving 17 bases between them. Germline values: CDR1 MNHNS, CDR2 SASEGT. This CDR3 is 15 amino acids long. CDR3 in amino acids: CASTPRQFANYGYTF. DNA of the CDR3: TGTGCCAGCACCCCCAGGCAGTTCGCCAACTATGGCTACACCTTC.

The chain carries TRBV2 and TRBJ2-4; TRBD1 is a possible D gene (5 bases). Germline V gives CDR1 SNHLY, CDR2 FYNNEI. Trimming took 5 bases from V and 9 from J, leaving 11 bases between them. CDR3 length: 12 amino acids. The CDR3 reads CASSQGPGIQYF. The CDR3 DNA reads TGTGCCAGCAGTCAGGGCCCAGGCATTCAGTACTTC. The whole variable domain, remainder taken from reference TRBV2 and TRBJ2-4, is EPEVTQTPSHQVTQMGQEVILRCVPISNHLYFYWYRQILGQKVEFLVSFYNNEISEKSEIFDDQFSVERPDGSNFTLKIRSTKLEDSAMYFCASSQGPGIQYFGAGTRLSVL.

The rearrangement joins TRBV6-5 to TRBJ1-5; 7 bases fit TRBD1. The germline gives CDR1 MNHEY, CDR2 SVGAGI. This CDR3 is 14 amino acids long. The ends lost 6 bases at V and 1 base at J; junction bases unmatched: 3. CDR3 loop: CASRPDRSNQPQHF. CDR3 coding DNA: TGTGCCAGCAGACCGGACAGGAGCAATCAGCCCCAGCATTTT.

This chain connects TRBV12-5 to TRBJ1-2; 9 bases fit TRBD1. CDR3 length: 15 amino acids. Germline-derived CDR1 and CDR2 are LGHNT and FRNRAP. J gave up 5 bases and V 5 bases, and 9 bases lay outside the gene matches. The CDR3 sequence is CASGPPIGQGYGYTF. CDR3 DNA sequence: TGTGCTAGTGGTCCGCCCATTGGACAGGGGTATGGCTACACCTTC.

The chain carries TRBV28 and TRBJ1-6; 7 nucleotides line up with TRBD1. V lost 2 bases, J lost 3 bases, and 4 bases stayed unmatched. The CDR3 has 16 residues. CDR1 is MDHEN, CDR2 SYDVKM, per germline. CDR3 loop: CASSLPPGGYNSPLHF. The CDR3 DNA sequence: TGTGCCAGCAGTTTACCCCCAGGGGGCTATAATTCACCCCTCCACTTT.

The rearrangement uses TRBV29-1 and TRBJ1-3; 12 positions match TRBD1. V was pared by 6 bases and J by 4 bases, with 7 bases of the junction left unmatched. This CDR3 spans 15 amino acids. Germline CDR1 SQVTM, CDR2 ANQGSEA. CDR3 nucleotide sequence: TGCAGCGTGCGTACCGGGACAGGGGGCGGAAACACCATATATTTT. Amino acid sequence: CSVRTGTGGGNTIYF.

This chain links TRBV28 with TRBJ1-5; a possible D gene is TRBD1 (5 bases). The CDR3 sequence is 14 residues long. V shed 7 bases and J shed 4 bases, with 14 bases lying between them. Germline V gene lookup returns CDR1 MDHEN and CDR2 SYDVKM. The CDR3 region has the DNA TGTGCCAGCAAAATGGGGGGACCAAATCAGCCCCAGCATTTT. It encodes CASKMGGPNQPQHF.

As regards this clone: The identical CDR3 is also encoded by other nucleotide sequences in the sample. This chain joins TRBV29-1 and TRBJ2-7; 10 nucleotides match TRBD2. The germline CDR1 and CDR2 sequences are SQVTM and ANQGSEA. The CDR3 sequence is 15 residues long. The V gene end was trimmed by 4 bases and the J gene end by 2 bases; junction bases not matched to a gene: 8. The CDR3 DNA reads as TGCAGCGTTGTTGGTGGGGGACTAGCGCCCTACGAGCAGTACTTC. It is translated as CSVVGGGLAPYEQYF.